This TCR beta chain was documented in a study of CD8 T cells in ankylosing spondylitis. General study results and limits: CD8+ cells made up the disease-linked clones, which were relatively rare in peripheral blood. In ankylosing spondylitis blood, a motif of roughly eight highly homologous TCR beta variants appeared characteristic.

It was by quantitative 5'-RACE with molecular barcodes that TCR beta libraries were made. TCRdb reprocessed the 5' RACE reads via MiXCR and lists one record per CDR3 protein. Here the sample spans approximately 400,000 distinct CDR3 sequences, around 26% being singletons. A few counts support this clonotype. Its antigen is still unknown. This CDR3 has 16 amino acids. Germline lookup yields CDR1 KGHDR and CDR2 SFDVKD. V dropped 3 bases and J dropped 7; count of bases not matched to a gene: 6. The chain carries TRBV24-1 and TRBJ2-1, with 12 bases identical to TRBD1. Sequencing used blood, either unsorted or a sorted T cell fraction (not recorded which). The receptor comes from a male donor with ankylosing spondylitis. The CDR3 sequence is CATSDAGTGGENEQFF. CDR3 DNA: TGTGCCACCAGTGATGCCGGGACAGGGGGCGAGAATGAGCAGTTCTTC.